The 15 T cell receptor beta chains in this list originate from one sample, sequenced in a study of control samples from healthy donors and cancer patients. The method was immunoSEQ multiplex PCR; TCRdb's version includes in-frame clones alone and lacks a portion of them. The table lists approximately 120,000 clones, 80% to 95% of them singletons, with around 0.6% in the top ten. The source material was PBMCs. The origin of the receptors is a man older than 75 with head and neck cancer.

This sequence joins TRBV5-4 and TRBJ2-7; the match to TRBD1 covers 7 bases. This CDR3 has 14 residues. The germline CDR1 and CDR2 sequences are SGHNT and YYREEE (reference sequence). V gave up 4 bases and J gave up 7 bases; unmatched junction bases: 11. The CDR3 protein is CASSRTGTEVEQYF. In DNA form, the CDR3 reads TGTGCCAGCAGCCGGACCGGGACAGAGGTGGAGCAGTACTTC.

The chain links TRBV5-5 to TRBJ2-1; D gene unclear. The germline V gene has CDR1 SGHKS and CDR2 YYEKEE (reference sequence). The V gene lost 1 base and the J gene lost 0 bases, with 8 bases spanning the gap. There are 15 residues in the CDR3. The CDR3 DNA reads TGTGCCAGCAGCTTGACGGTAACCTCCTACAATGAGCAGTTCTTC. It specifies CASSLTVTSYNEQFF.

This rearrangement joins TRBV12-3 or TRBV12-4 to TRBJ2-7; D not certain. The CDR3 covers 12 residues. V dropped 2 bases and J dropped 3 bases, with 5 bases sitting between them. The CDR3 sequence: CASSLTVYEQYF. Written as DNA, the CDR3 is TGTGCCAGCAGTTTAACCGTCTACGAGCAGTACTTC.

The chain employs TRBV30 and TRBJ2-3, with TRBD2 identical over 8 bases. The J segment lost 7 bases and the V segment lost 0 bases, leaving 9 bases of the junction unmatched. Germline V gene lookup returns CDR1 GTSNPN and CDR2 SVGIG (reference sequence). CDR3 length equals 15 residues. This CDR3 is CAWSVNGRGAYTQYF. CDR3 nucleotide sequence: TGTGCCTGGAGTGTAAACGGGAGGGGCGCGTATACGCAGTATTTT.

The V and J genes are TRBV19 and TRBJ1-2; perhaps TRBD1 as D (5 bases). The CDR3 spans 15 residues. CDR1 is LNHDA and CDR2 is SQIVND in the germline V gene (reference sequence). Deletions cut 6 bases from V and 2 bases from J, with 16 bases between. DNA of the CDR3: TGTGCCAGTAGGGGAGTAGGGGCTAACAACTATGGCTACACCTTC. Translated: CASRGVGANNYGYTF.

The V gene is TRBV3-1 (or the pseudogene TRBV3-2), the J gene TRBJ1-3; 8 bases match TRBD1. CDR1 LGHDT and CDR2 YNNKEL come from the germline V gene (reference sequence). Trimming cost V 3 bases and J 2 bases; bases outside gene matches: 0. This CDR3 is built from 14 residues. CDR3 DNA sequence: TGTGCCAGCAGCCAGACAGGGGCTGGAAACACCATATATTTT. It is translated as CASSQTGAGNTIYF.

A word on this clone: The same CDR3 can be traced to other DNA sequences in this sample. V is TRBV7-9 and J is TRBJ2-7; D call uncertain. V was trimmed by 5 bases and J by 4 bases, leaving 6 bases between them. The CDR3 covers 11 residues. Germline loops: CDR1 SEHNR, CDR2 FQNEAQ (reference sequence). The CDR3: CASSPSYEQYF. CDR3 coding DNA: TGTGCCAGCAGCCCATCATACGAGCAGTACTTC. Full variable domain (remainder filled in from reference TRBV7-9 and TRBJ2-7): DTGVSQNPRHKITKRGQNVTFRCDPISEHNRLYWYRQTLGQGPEFLTYFQNEAQLEKSRLLSDRFSAERPKGSFSTLEIQRTEQGDSAMYLCASSPSYEQYFGPGTRLTVT.

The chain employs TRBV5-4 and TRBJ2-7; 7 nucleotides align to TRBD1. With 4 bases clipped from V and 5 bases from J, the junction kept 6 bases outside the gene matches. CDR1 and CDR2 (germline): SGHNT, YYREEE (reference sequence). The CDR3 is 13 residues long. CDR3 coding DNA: TGTGCCAGCAGCATAAGGGACAGCCACGAGCAGTACTTC. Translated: CASSIRDSHEQYF.

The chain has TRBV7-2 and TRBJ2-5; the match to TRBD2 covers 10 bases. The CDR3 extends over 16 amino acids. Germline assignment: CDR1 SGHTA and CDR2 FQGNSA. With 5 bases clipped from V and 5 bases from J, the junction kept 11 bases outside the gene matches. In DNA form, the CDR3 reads TGTGCCAGCAGCCCCGGTCTAGCGGGGGTAGAGGAGACCCAGTACTTC. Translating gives CASSPGLAGVEETQYF.

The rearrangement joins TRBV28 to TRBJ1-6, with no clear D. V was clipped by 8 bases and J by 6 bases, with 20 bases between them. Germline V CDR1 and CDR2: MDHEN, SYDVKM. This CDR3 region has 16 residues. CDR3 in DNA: TGTGCCAGCCAGGAGCTGGACGAATGGGCTAATTCACCCCTCCACTTT. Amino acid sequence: CASQELDEWANSPLHF.

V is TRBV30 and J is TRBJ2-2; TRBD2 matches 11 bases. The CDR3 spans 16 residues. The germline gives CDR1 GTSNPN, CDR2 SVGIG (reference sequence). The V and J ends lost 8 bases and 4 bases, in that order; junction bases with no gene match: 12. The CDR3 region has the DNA TGTGCCCTGAGGCTAGCGGGGGGAGGGGGCACCGGGGAGCTGTTTTTT. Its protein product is CALRLAGGGGTGELFF.

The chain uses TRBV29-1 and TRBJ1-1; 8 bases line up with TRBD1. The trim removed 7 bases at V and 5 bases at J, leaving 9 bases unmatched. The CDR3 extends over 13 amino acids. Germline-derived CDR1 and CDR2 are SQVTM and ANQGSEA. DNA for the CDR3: TGCAGCGGAACCGGACAGGGTGAGACTGAAGCTTTCTTT. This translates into CSGTGQGETEAFF.

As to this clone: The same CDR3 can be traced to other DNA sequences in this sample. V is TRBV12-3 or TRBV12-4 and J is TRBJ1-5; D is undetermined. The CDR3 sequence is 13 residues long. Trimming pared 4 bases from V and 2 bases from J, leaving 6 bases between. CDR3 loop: CASSSTGNQPQHF. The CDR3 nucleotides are TGTGCCAGCAGTTCAACAGGCAATCAGCCCCAGCATTTT.

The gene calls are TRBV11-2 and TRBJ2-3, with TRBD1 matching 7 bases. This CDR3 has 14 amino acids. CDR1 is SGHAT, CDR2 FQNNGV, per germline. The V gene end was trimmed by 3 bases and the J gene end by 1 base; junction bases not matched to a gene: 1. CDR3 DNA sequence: TGTGCCAGCAGCTTTGGGACAGGCACAGATACGCAGTATTTT. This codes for CASSFGTGTDTQYF.

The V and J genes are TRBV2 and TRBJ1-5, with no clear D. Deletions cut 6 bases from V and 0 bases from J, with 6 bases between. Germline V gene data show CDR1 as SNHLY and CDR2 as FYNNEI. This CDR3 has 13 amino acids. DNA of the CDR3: TGTGCCAGCAGGGCAGATAGCAATCAGCCCCAGCATTTT. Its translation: CASRADSNQPQHF. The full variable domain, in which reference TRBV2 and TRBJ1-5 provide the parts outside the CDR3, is EPEVTQTPSHQVTQMGQEVILRCVPISNHLYFYWYRQILGQKVEFLVSFYNNEISEKSEIFDDQFSVERPDGSNFTLKIRSTKLEDSAMYFCASRADSNQPQHFGDGTRLSIL.